This entry lists 22 T cell receptor beta chains sequenced from one sample in a study of beta chain features in type 1 diabetes. General study results and limits: Moderate but significant shortening of TCRB CDR3s was recorded in all four CD4+ subsets from Type 1 diabetes patients.

What was sequenced were expressed TCRB transcripts, since all of the isolated RNA had been reverse transcribed. TCRdb's table, derived via immunoSEQ multiplex PCR, lists solely in-frame clones and lacks some. Of about 150,000 clones in the sample, approximately 7.8% were seen once. These TCRs are of unknown antigen specificity. The specimen was central memory CD4+ T cells from blood. The receptors derive from a woman in her 40s with type 1 diabetes.

This clone was seen a handful of times. The chain has TRBV2 and TRBJ1-5; 9 bases agree with TRBD1. V was pared by 6 bases and J by 7 bases, with 10 bases of the junction left unmatched. The CDR3 sequence is 15 residues long. The germline CDR1 and CDR2 sequences are SNHLY and FYNNEI. The DNA of the CDR3 is TGTGCCAGCAGGGCCGGGACAGGGATCGCCCAGCCCCAGCATTTT. Its protein product is CASRAGTGIAQPQHF. Together with reference TRBV2 and TRBJ1-5, the CDR3 gives the full variable domain: EPEVTQTPSHQVTQMGQEVILRCVPISNHLYFYWYRQILGQKVEFLVSFYNNEISEKSEIFDDQFSVERPDGSNFTLKIRSTKLEDSAMYFCASRAGTGIAQPQHFGDGTRLSIL.

The rearrangement joins TRBV6-1 to TRBJ2-3; D is possibly TRBD1 (5 bases). Germline values: CDR1 MNHNS, CDR2 SASEGT. This CDR3 comprises 14 residues. V was clipped by 6 bases and J by 3 bases, with 13 bases between them. Here the CDR3 reads CASRADSKTDTQYF. Written as DNA, the CDR3 is TGTGCCAGCAGGGCCGACAGTAAAACAGATACGCAGTATTTT.

This clone was counted between two and nine times. This sequence joins TRBV18 and TRBJ1-1, with D possibly being TRBD1 (5 bases). The V gene's germline CDR1 is KGHSH and CDR2 LQKENI. The CDR3 length is 15 residues. V was trimmed by 4 bases and J by 1 base, leaving 13 bases between them. CDR3: CASSRVAGGNTEAFF. For the CDR3, the DNA is TGTGCCAGCTCACGGGTAGCGGGGGGGAACACTGAAGCTTTCTTT.

The J gene is TRBJ1-1, the V gene TRBV7-9, with D unresolved. With 8 bases removed from V and 5 bases from J, the gap between germline ends came to 9 bases. CDR1 is SEHNR and CDR2 is FQNEAQ in the germline V gene (reference sequence). This CDR3 is built from 11 residues. The chain's CDR3 is CASQLQTEAFF. In nucleotides, the CDR3 is TGTGCCAGCCAGTTACAGACTGAAGCTTTCTTT. The full variable domain, with the rest looked up from reference TRBV7-9 and TRBJ1-1, is DTGVSQNPRHKITKRGQNVTFRCDPISEHNRLYWYRQTLGQGPEFLTYFQNEAQLEKSRLLSDRFSAERPKGSFSTLEIQRTEQGDSAMYLCASQLQTEAFFGQGTRLTVV.

This clone occurred a few times. V is TRBV7-3 and J is TRBJ1-1; D possibly corresponds to TRBD1 (5 bases). Germline V gives CDR1 SGHTA, CDR2 FQGTGA. This CDR3 is 15 amino acids long. V dropped 5 bases and J dropped 4 bases, with 17 bases sitting between them. The CDR3 DNA follows: TGTGCCAGCAGCGCGGGGACGGCCAGAGGCACTGAAGCTTTCTTT. This codes for CASSAGTARGTEAFF.

J is TRBJ1-1 and V is TRBV5-4; unclear D gene. This CDR3 has 12 amino acids. CDR1 and CDR2 (germline): SGHNT, YYREEE (reference sequence). Trimming pared 4 bases from V and 1 base from J, leaving 5 bases between. The CDR3 DNA follows: TGTGCCAGCAGCGCAGGGAACACTGAAGCTTTCTTT. Its translation: CASSAGNTEAFF.

This clone came up a few times. This rearrangement joins TRBV30 to TRBJ1-2; tentative D call: TRBD1 (5 bases). CDR3 length: 14 residues. CDR1 is GTSNPN, CDR2 SVGIG, per germline (reference sequence). The V gene lost 4 bases and the J gene lost 4 bases, with 16 bases spanning the gap. This CDR3 reads CAWIGRGGGYGYTF. For the CDR3, the DNA is TGTGCCTGGATCGGGAGGGGAGGAGGCTATGGCTACACCTTC.

This rearrangement joins TRBV5-6 to TRBJ2-7; D possibly corresponds to TRBD1 (6 bases). This CDR3 has 14 amino acids. Trimming removed 4 bases from V and 3 bases from J, with 14 bases in between. Looked up from germline, CDR1 is SGHDT and CDR2 is YYEEEE. CDR3 DNA sequence: TGTGCCAGCAGCGCCGGGACACCACTCTACGAGCAGTACTTC. Protein sequence: CASSAGTPLYEQYF. Full variable domain (missing parts from reference TRBV5-6 and TRBJ2-7): DAGVTQSPTHLIKTRGQQVTLRCSPKSGHDTVSWYQQALGQGPQFIFQYYEEEERQRGNFPDRFSGHQFPNYSSELNVNALLLGDSALYLCASSAGTPLYEQYFGPGTRLTVT.

This sequence joins TRBV9 and TRBJ2-7; possible D gene TRBD1, 5 bases. This CDR3 has 14 residues. Trimming took off 3 bases at V and 3 bases at J, with 13 bases between the two ends. The germline V gene encodes CDR1 SGDLS and CDR2 YYNGEE. The CDR3 region is CASSGGQEFYEQYF. CDR3 coding DNA: TGTGCCAGCAGCGGCGGACAAGAATTCTACGAGCAGTACTTC. The variable domain in full, with the rest retrieved from reference TRBV9 and TRBJ2-7, is DSGVTQTPKHLITATGQRVTLRCSPRSGDLSVYWYQQSLDQGLQFLIQYYNGEERAKGNILERFSAQQFPDLHSELNLSSLELGDSALYFCASSGGQEFYEQYFGPGTRLTVT.

This clone has at least ten counts. DNA of the CDR3: TGTGCCAGCAGTGGAGGGACATCGAAGGGAGATACGCAGTATTTT. Translating gives CASSGGTSKGDTQYF. The V gene is TRBV2, the J gene TRBJ2-3; a weak D match, TRBD1 (6 bases). V shed 4 bases and J shed 5 bases, with 16 bases lying between them. The CDR3 covers 15 residues. Germline-derived CDR1 and CDR2 are SNHLY and FYNNEI.

The chain recombines TRBV19 with TRBJ1-1; unclear D gene. V was pared by 11 bases and J by 0 bases, with 13 bases between. CDR1 and CDR2 (germline): LNHDA, SQIVND (reference sequence). The CDR3 consists of 13 residues. This CDR3 is CAARLTLNTEAFF. CDR3 nucleotides: TGTGCCGCCCGTTTGACATTGAACACTGAAGCTTTCTTT.

This clone was seen only a few times. The chain combines TRBV4-3 with TRBJ1-2; 7 positions agree with TRBD1. This CDR3 has 15 amino acids. Losses at the gene ends were 3 bases for V and 5 bases for J; bases not matched to a gene: 9. Germline loops: CDR1 LGHNA, CDR2 YSLEER. CDR3 region: CASSHTGATQYGYTF. CDR3 sequence (DNA): TGCGCCAGCAGCCACACAGGGGCAACCCAATATGGCTACACCTTC.

This clone was observed many times. The gene calls are TRBV15 and TRBJ1-2; D gene uncertain. The CDR3 is 12 residues long. V lost 0 bases, J lost 4 bases, and 3 bases lay in between. The germline gives CDR1 LNHNV, CDR2 YYDKDF (reference sequence). CDR3 sequence (DNA): TGTGCCACCAGCAGAGATCTCTATGGCTACACCTTC. It specifies CATSRDLYGYTF.

The chain employs TRBV4-1 and TRBJ2-7; 10 bases line up with TRBD1. The CDR3 has 14 residues. With 3 bases clipped from V and 2 bases from J, the junction kept 1 base outside the gene matches. From germline, CDR1 is MGHRA and CDR2 YSYEKL. Here the CDR3 DNA reads TGCGCCAGCAGCCAGGGACAGGGGACCTACGAGCAGTACTTC. Amino acid sequence: CASSQGQGTYEQYF.

This clone was counted many times. The chain has TRBV27 and TRBJ1-1, with D hard to call. The CDR3 covers 13 residues. Trimming took 3 bases from V and 1 from J, leaving 6 bases between them. Per the germline V gene, CDR1 is MNHEY and CDR2 is SMNVEV (reference sequence). CDR3 coding DNA: TGTGCCAGCAGTTTTAACGGGAACACTGAAGCTTTCTTT. Its protein product is CASSFNGNTEAFF.

This clone was counted only a few times. This chain uses TRBV30 with TRBJ1-4; 8 positions agree with TRBD1. The CDR3 is 15 residues long. Per germline, CDR1 GTSNPN and CDR2 SVGIG (reference sequence). Germline trimming cut 2 bases from V and 7 bases from J; bases unmatched to any gene: 9. The CDR3 protein is CAWSPLGQASEKLFF. For the CDR3, the DNA is TGTGCCTGGAGTCCCCTGGGACAGGCAAGTGAAAAACTGTTTTTT. Full variable domain (missing parts from reference TRBV30 and TRBJ1-4): SQTIHQWPATLVQPVGSPLSLECTVEGTSNPNLYWYRQAAGRGLQLLFYSVGIGQISSEVPQNLSASRPQDRQFILSSKKLLLSDSGFYLCAWSPLGQASEKLFFGSGTQLSVL.

The V gene is TRBV5-4, the J gene TRBJ2-7, with D tentatively TRBD2 (7 bases). The ends were cut back, 6 bases at V and 2 bases at J, with 18 bases in the middle. The CDR3 runs 15 residues. CDR1 SGHNT and CDR2 YYREEE come from the germline V gene (reference sequence). The CDR3 protein is CASTEGGYGAYEQYF. The CDR3 DNA reads as TGTGCCAGCACCGAGGGGGGGTACGGTGCCTACGAGCAGTACTTC.

The gene calls are TRBV28 and TRBJ1-4, with D maybe TRBD1 (6 bases). In germline, CDR1 is MDHEN, CDR2 SYDVKM. The germline V and J ends were trimmed by 5 bases and 8 bases, with 12 bases remaining between them. The CDR3 loop spans 13 amino acids. The CDR3 sequence: CASSAGAREKLFF. CDR3 nucleotide sequence: TGTGCCAGCAGTGCGGGGGCGCGGGAAAAACTGTTTTTT.

This chain connects TRBV10-3 to TRBJ2-2; TRBD1 aligns across 9 bases. The germline V gene has CDR1 ENHRY and CDR2 SYGVKD. Unmatched junction bases numbered 3, after V lost 3 bases and J lost 7 bases. This CDR3 region has 14 residues. CDR3 bases: TGTGCCATCAGTGAACAGGGGGCCGTCGGGGAGCTGTTTTTT. It translates to CAISEQGAVGELFF.

This clone was recorded a few times. The genes are TRBV27 and TRBJ2-7; possibly TRBD1 for D (5 bases). Germline values: CDR1 MNHEY, CDR2 SMNVEV (reference sequence). The CDR3 is made up of 15 amino acids. With 5 bases removed from V and 2 bases from J, the gap between germline ends came to 16 bases. Written as DNA, the CDR3 is TGTGCCAGCAGTCCGCGACAGAGCTCAGCCTACGAGCAGTACTTC. Protein sequence: CASSPRQSSAYEQYF.

The V call is TRBV19, the J call TRBJ1-2, with D possibly matching TRBD1 (5 bases). Germline V gene lookup returns CDR1 LNHDA and CDR2 SQIVND (reference sequence). Trimming pared 6 bases from V and 4 bases from J, leaving 15 bases between. CDR3 length: 14 residues. CDR3 nucleotides: TGTGCCAGTAGCATCCGACAGTCCATCTATGGCTACACCTTC. It codes for CASSIRQSIYGYTF. The variable domain in full, with the rest retrieved from reference TRBV19 and TRBJ1-2, is DGGITQSPKYLFRKEGQNVTLSCEQNLNHDAMYWYRQDPGQGLRLIYYSQIVNDFQKGDIAEGYSVSREKKESFPLTVTSAQKNPTAFYLCASSIRQSIYGYTFGSGTRLTVV.

In this sample, this clone turned up a few times. This chain links TRBV20-1 with TRBJ1-4, with unresolved D. Germline CDR1 reads DFQATT; CDR2 reads SNEGSKA (reference sequence). The CDR3 has 10 amino acids. The germline V and J ends were trimmed by 0 bases and 12 bases, with 5 bases remaining between them. The CDR3 protein is CSAREGQLFF. CDR3 nucleotides: TGCAGTGCTAGAGAGGGCCAACTGTTTTTT.